The 9 T cell receptor beta chains presented below share a single source sample, sequenced in a study of blood T cell repertoires in COVID-19. Using immunoSEQ multiplex PCR, the repertoire was profiled, and TCRdb retains in-frame clones only, with some absent. The repertoire holds under 90,000 clones, with 70% to 85% as singletons. Sequenced input: peripheral blood. These TCRs come from a man in his fifties or sixties with active or convalescent COVID-19.

The chain carries TRBV6-5 and TRBJ2-3; D might be TRBD2 (6 bases). This CDR3 comprises 15 residues. The V end was cut by 5 bases, the J end by 0 bases, with 12 bases between. Germline loops: CDR1 MNHEY, CDR2 SVGAGI. The CDR3 coding sequence is TGTGCCAGCAGTCCTCTAGCGTCTAGCACAGATACGCAGTATTTT. It yields the protein CASSPLASSTDTQYF.

The genes are TRBV7-6 and TRBJ1-6, with a tentative D call TRBD1 (5 bases). CDR1 is SGHVS and CDR2 is FNYEAQ in the germline V gene. This CDR3 spans 14 amino acids. V lost 5 bases and J 7 bases, leaving 12 bases between the germline ends. The CDR3 bases are TGTGCCAGCAGCCTGGGGGGGGACAATTCACCCCTCCACTTT. Translation: CASSLGGDNSPLHF.

The chain is built from TRBV20-1 and TRBJ2-7; D is possibly TRBD1 (5 bases). This CDR3 has 13 amino acids. Germline V CDR1 and CDR2: DFQATT, SNEGSKA (reference sequence). The V and J ends lost 3 bases and 7 bases respectively, with 16 bases between them. The CDR3 here is CSASDGRAEEQYF. Here the CDR3 DNA reads TGCAGTGCTAGTGATGGCAGGGCAGAAGAGCAGTACTTC.

CDR3 residues: CASSQGAGTSGGVGGELFF. The CDR3 region has the DNA TGTGCCAGCAGCCAAGGAGCAGGGACTAGCGGGGGGGTAGGCGGGGAGCTGTTTTTT. The rearrangement uses TRBV4-2 and TRBJ2-2; 16 bases align to TRBD2. CDR3 size: 19 residues. V trimming: 1 base; J trimming: 7 bases; junction bases outside the gene matches: 9. Germline V gene data show CDR1 as LGHNA and CDR2 as YNFKEQ.

This clone came up a few times. This chain links TRBV12-3 or TRBV12-4 with TRBJ1-1; possibly TRBD1 for D (5 bases). The V gene lost 1 base and the J gene lost 8 bases, with 8 bases spanning the gap. This CDR3 has 12 residues. DNA for the CDR3: TGTGCCAGCAGTTTAGTAGGGGTAGAAGCTTTCTTT. As protein: CASSLVGVEAFF.

The chain carries TRBV27 and TRBJ2-2; the match to TRBD2 covers 8 bases. Germline assignment: CDR1 MNHEY and CDR2 SMNVEV (reference sequence). The junction had 7 bases not matched to a gene; V was cut back by 4 bases and J by 6 bases. The CDR3 length is 15 residues. The CDR3: CASSSGGGRSGELFF. As DNA, the CDR3 is TGTGCCAGCAGTTCAGGCGGGGGGCGGTCCGGGGAGCTGTTTTTT.

V usage is TRBV6-5 and J usage is TRBJ2-7, with 8 bases that match TRBD2. The CDR3 is made up of 14 amino acids. Germline CDR1 is MNHEY and CDR2 is SVGAGI. Germline trimming cut 2 bases from V and 0 bases from J; bases unmatched to any gene: 0. The CDR3 is CASSYAGGSYEQYF. Written as DNA, the CDR3 is TGTGCCAGCAGTTACGCGGGGGGCTCCTACGAGCAGTACTTC.

This clone has more than one count but fewer than ten. The chain couples TRBV2 to TRBJ2-3, with a weak D call TRBD2 (6 bases). Per germline, CDR1 SNHLY and CDR2 FYNNEI. Trimming cost V 7 bases and J 2 bases, with 7 bases left between them. The length of the CDR3 is 12 residues. Here the CDR3 DNA reads TGTGCCAGCACGGGGGTCACAGATACGCAGTATTTT. This encodes CASTGVTDTQYF.

This clone was seen a handful of times. The V and J genes are TRBV11-1 and TRBJ2-3; possibly TRBD2 for D (6 bases). The CDR3 covers 16 residues. V lost 5 bases, J lost 1 base, and 16 bases lay in between. CDR1 is SGHAT, CDR2 FQDESV, per germline (reference sequence). CDR3 in amino acids: CASSPGRGWGTDTQYF. In DNA form, the CDR3 reads TGTGCCAGCAGCCCAGGTCGGGGGTGGGGCACAGATACGCAGTATTTT.